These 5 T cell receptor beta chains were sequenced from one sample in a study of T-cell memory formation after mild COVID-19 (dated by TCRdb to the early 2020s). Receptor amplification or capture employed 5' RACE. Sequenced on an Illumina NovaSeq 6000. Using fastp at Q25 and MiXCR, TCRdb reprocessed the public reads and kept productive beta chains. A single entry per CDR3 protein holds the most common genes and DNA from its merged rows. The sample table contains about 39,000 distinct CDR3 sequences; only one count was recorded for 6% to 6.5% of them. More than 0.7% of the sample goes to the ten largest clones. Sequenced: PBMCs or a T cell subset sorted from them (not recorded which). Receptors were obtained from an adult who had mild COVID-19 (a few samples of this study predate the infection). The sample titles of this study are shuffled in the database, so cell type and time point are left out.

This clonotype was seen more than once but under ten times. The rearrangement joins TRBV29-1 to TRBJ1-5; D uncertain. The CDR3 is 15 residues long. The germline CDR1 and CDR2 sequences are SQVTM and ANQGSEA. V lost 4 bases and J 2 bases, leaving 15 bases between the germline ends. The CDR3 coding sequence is TGCAGCGTTGTTGAGAATCTGAGAGGCAATCAGCCCCAGCATTTT. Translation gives CSVVENLRGNQPQHF.

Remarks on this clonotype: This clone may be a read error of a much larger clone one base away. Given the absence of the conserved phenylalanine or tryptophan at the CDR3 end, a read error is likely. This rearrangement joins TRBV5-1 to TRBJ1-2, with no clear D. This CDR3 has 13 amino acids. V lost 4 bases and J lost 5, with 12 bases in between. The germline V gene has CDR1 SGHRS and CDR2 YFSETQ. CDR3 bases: TGCGCCAGCAGCGACCCATCTGCGTATGGCTACACCCTC. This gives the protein CASSDPSAYGYTL.

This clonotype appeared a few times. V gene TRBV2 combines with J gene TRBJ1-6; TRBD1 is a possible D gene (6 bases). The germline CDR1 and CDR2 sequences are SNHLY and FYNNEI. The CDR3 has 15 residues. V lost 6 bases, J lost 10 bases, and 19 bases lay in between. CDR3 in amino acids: CASRGASSFDSPLHF. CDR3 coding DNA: TGTGCCAGCAGGGGGGCCAGCAGCTTTGACTCACCCCTCCACTTT.

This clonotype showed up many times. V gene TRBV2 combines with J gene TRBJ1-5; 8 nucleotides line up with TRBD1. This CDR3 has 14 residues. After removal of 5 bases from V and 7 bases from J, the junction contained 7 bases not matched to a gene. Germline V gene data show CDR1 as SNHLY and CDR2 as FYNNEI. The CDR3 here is CASSPTGGYQPQHF. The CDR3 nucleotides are TGTGCCAGCAGTCCAACAGGGGGTTACCAGCCCCAGCATTTT.

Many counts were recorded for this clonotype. In nucleotides, the CDR3 is TGTGCCAGCAGTCCCGGGACAATAAATGAAAAACTGTTTTTT. This gives the protein CASSPGTINEKLFF. The rearrangement joins TRBV5-4 to TRBJ1-4; perhaps TRBD1 as D (6 bases). Germline assignment: CDR1 SGHNT and CDR2 YYREEE (reference sequence). This CDR3 has 14 residues. V was trimmed by 5 bases and J by 5 bases, leaving 13 bases between them. Using reference TRBV5-4 and TRBJ1-4 for the parts outside the CDR3, the full variable domain is ETGVTQSPTHLIKTRGQQVTLRCSSQSGHNTVSWYQQALGQGPQFIFQYYREEENGRGNFPPRFSGLQFPNYSSELNVNALELDDSALYLCASSPGTINEKLFFGSGTQLSVL.